The T cell receptor (beta chain) described here comes from a study of vaccination and CD4 T cells after COVID-19. The Oncomine TCR Beta short-read assay generated sequence data from the DNA of cultured CD4+ T cells. Each CDR3 protein is one row after TCRdb ran MiXCR on the PCR reads. The data show some 13,000 distinct CDR3 sequences, around a third seen once. Germline V CDR1 and CDR2: MNHEY, SMNVEV (reference sequence). V lost 6 bases to trimming and J lost 1 base; unmatched junction nucleotides: 11. The length of the CDR3 is 16 residues. Remarks on this clonotype: Antigen: not known.

Treatment denoted: approximately 10-day PBMC culture with coronavirus spike peptide pools or control peptides (ViraFEST assay). The chain carries TRBV27 and TRBJ2-7; 8 bases line up with TRBD2. The sequenced material came from CD4+ T cells from blood, cultured in vitro. The receptor was isolated from a human donor who had recovered from COVID-19. The CDR3 DNA sequence: TGTGCCAGCAGCACCCGTTTGGTAGCGGGATCCTACGAGCAGTACTTC. It encodes CASSTRLVAGSYEQYF.